A selection of T cell receptor beta chains follows, all from one sample in a study of cytomegalovirus exposure and HLA in healthy donors. Data came from immunoSEQ multiplex PCR; TCRdb stores just in-frame clones and leaves some out. The sample yields roughly 80,000 clones, approximately 84% seen once. Sequencing was performed on PBMCs. All receptors come from a woman aged 50 to 60 in good health and CMV-seronegative. Each CDR3 is given with its conserved first and last residue. Each record gives: J gene, clone size, V gene, D gene, CDR3 DNA, CDR3 protein. D genes are given only for firm matches. Clone size is given for some rows only: seen once, a few or many times, or a class if the clone is expanded.

j_call: TRBJ2-3; clone_size: NA; v_call: TRBV9; d_call: TRBD2; cdr3_nt: TGTGCCAGCAGCGTTAATTGGGGACTACTCTCAGATACGCAGTATTTT; cdr3_aa: CASSVNWGLLSDTQYF
j_call: TRBJ1-1; clone_size: NA; v_call: TRBV15; d_call: NA; cdr3_nt: TGTGCCACCAGCAGAGTAGGGGAGAACACTGAAGCTTTCTTT; cdr3_aa: CATSRVGENTEAFF
j_call: TRBJ2-7; clone_size: NA; v_call: TRBV28; d_call: NA; cdr3_nt: TGTGCCAGTACCCCCTCCCAGGGAGGTACCTACGAGCAGTACTTC; cdr3_aa: CASTPSQGGTYEQYF
j_call: TRBJ2-7; clone_size: NA; v_call: TRBV29-1; d_call: NA; cdr3_nt: TGCAGCTGCAGGGTGTCCTACGAGCAGTACTTC; cdr3_aa: CSCRVSYEQYF
j_call: TRBJ1-2; clone_size: NA; v_call: TRBV9; d_call: NA; cdr3_nt: TGTGCCAGCAGCGTAGCTTTGGGAGGGCAAGGCTACACCTTC; cdr3_aa: CASSVALGGQGYTF
j_call: TRBJ1-1; clone_size: NA; v_call: TRBV29-1; d_call: NA; cdr3_nt: TGCAGCGTTGAGGGCGCTGCGGGTTCCCCAGATACTGAAGCTTTCTTT; cdr3_aa: CSVEGAAGSPDTEAFF
j_call: TRBJ1-4; clone_size: NA; v_call: TRBV6-5; d_call: NA; cdr3_nt: TGTGCCAGCAGCCTCCGCCAGGAACGCGAAAAACTGTTTTTT; cdr3_aa: CASSLRQEREKLFF
j_call: TRBJ1-1; clone_size: NA; v_call: TRBV7-9; d_call: NA; cdr3_nt: TGTGCCAGCAGCGACGCAACTCAGGGGTGGTTTGGTGAAGCTTTCTTT; cdr3_aa: CASSDATQGWFGEAFF
j_call: TRBJ1-2; clone_size: NA; v_call: TRBV15; d_call: TRBD1; cdr3_nt: TGTGCCAGCGAACCAGACAGGGGCTACTATGGCTACACCTTC; cdr3_aa: CASEPDRGYYGYTF
j_call: TRBJ1-5; clone_size: NA; v_call: TRBV7-8; d_call: NA; cdr3_nt: TGTGCCAGCAGCTTCGAGGGCAGCCTTAGCAATCAGCCCCAGCATTTT; cdr3_aa: CASSFEGSLSNQPQHF
j_call: TRBJ2-5; clone_size: NA; v_call: TRBV5-1; d_call: TRBD2; cdr3_nt: TGCGCCAGCAGCTCCGACCGAGAGACTAGCGGGAGTTTAGGGGAGACCCAGTACTTC; cdr3_aa: CASSSDRETSGSLGETQYF
j_call: TRBJ1-4; clone_size: few; v_call: TRBV5-1; d_call: TRBD1; cdr3_nt: TGCGCCAGCAGCCGGACAGGGACTAATGAAAAACTGTTTTTT; cdr3_aa: CASSRTGTNEKLFF
j_call: TRBJ2-3; clone_size: NA; v_call: TRBV27; d_call: TRBD2; cdr3_nt: TGTGCCAGCATGGGCCCACTAGCGGGGGTCACAGATACGCAGTATTTT; cdr3_aa: CASMGPLAGVTDTQYF
j_call: TRBJ1-4; clone_size: NA; v_call: TRBV6-1; d_call: TRBD1; cdr3_nt: TGTGCCAGCAACCACCAGGGGGCAGTTGAAAAACTGTTTTTT; cdr3_aa: CASNHQGAVEKLFF
j_call: TRBJ1-2; clone_size: NA; v_call: TRBV9; d_call: TRBD1; cdr3_nt: TGTGCCAGCAGCGCACAGGGGCGATATGGCTACACCTTC; cdr3_aa: CASSAQGRYGYTF
j_call: TRBJ1-3; clone_size: few; v_call: TRBV5-1; d_call: NA; cdr3_nt: TGCGCCAGCAGTTCGAGTAACTCTGGAAACACCATATATTTT; cdr3_aa: CASSSSNSGNTIYF
j_call: TRBJ2-5; clone_size: NA; v_call: TRBV7-9; d_call: TRBD2; cdr3_nt: TGTGCCAGCAGCCGTCTAGCGGGAGCCCTTCAGGGAGAGACCCAGTACTTC; cdr3_aa: CASSRLAGALQGETQYF
j_call: TRBJ1-4; clone_size: NA; v_call: TRBV7-8; d_call: NA; cdr3_nt: TGTGCCAGCAGCTCCGGGACAACCTCTAATGAAAAACTGTTTTTT; cdr3_aa: CASSSGTTSNEKLFF
j_call: TRBJ2-3; clone_size: NA; v_call: TRBV5-6; d_call: NA; cdr3_nt: TGTGCCAGCAGCCTCTTCACAGATACGCAGTATTTT; cdr3_aa: CASSLFTDTQYF